This T cell receptor beta chain was sequenced during a study of T cells after yellow fever vaccination. Study outcomes and limitations: The study noted that FACS-sorted repertoires could contain abundant clonotypes contaminating from the bulk population.

The length of the CDR3 is 14 residues. Per the germline V gene, CDR1 is SGHDT and CDR2 is YYEEEE. TCRdb reprocessed the 5' RACE reads with MiXCR, giving one entry per CDR3 protein. Of about 430,000 distinct CDR3 sequences listed, 18% are singletons. This clonotype has a handful of counts. Its antigen is unknown. The junction departs from the called germline gene at one end, perhaps through a read error. Source: PBMCs, taken before the yellow fever booster vaccination. The receptor comes from a man between 18 and 29 years old who received the YFV17D yellow fever vaccine. The rearrangement uses TRBV5-6 and TRBJ2-4; perhaps TRBD1 as D (5 bases). CDR3 DNA sequence: TGTGCCAGCAGTTTGGACACAGCCTTAAACATTCAGTACTTC. Its translation: CASSLDTALNIQYF. Complete variable domain (other parts from reference TRBV5-6 and TRBJ2-4): DAGVTQSPTHLIKTRGQQVTLRCSPKSGHDTVSWYQQALGQGPQFIFQYYEEEERQRGNFPDRFSGHQFPNYSSELNVNALLLGDSALYLCASSLDTALNIQYFGAGTRLSVL.